What follows are 23 T cell receptor beta chains derived from one specimen sequenced in a study of human T cells and chemical hapten exposure. TCRdb re-analysed the RACE reads in MiXCR, keeping a single row per CDR3 protein. This table holds a few hundred thousand distinct CDR3 sequences, about 6% found once. This sample's time point: patch test 2, 6 weeks after DPC sensitization. Documented treatment: therapeutic diphenylcyclopropenone sensitization with weekly scalp DPC. The source material was whole blood, sampled in connection with sensitization to the hapten diphenylcyclopropenone (DPC). These receptors were collected from a woman between 18 and 29 years old with alopecia areata. Some clones in this sample may be carry-over from other donors' samples.

The chain employs TRBV10-3 and TRBJ2-3, with 8 positions matching TRBD2. This CDR3 has 14 amino acids. V shed 10 bases and J 0 bases; nucleotides not matched to a gene: 6. In germline, CDR1 is ENHRY, CDR2 SYGVKD. CDR3 in amino acids: CATRRGGSTDTQYF. For the CDR3, the DNA is TGTGCCACCCGTCGGGGGGGAAGCACAGATACGCAGTATTTT.

This clonotype was found many times. The chain employs TRBV5-1 and TRBJ2-7; 8 bases line up with TRBD1. Germline V lookup: CDR1 SGHRS, CDR2 YFSETQ. This CDR3 contains 14 residues. Trimming took 6 bases from V and 5 from J; bases not matched to a gene: 10. The CDR3 nucleotides read TGCGCCAGCACCGCCGCAGGGGGCGGAAACGAGCAGTACTTC. This translates into CASTAAGGGNEQYF.

This clonotype was counted many times. At one end, the junction sequence differs from germline, possibly due to a read error. V usage is TRBV5-1 and J usage is TRBJ1-5; D is possibly TRBD1 (5 bases). The CDR3 runs 13 residues. Per germline, CDR1 SGHRS and CDR2 YFSETQ. CDR3 sequence: CASSLGENQPQHF. The CDR3 DNA follows: TGTGCCAGCAGCTTAGGGGAGAATCAGCCCCAGCATTTT.

This clonotype was observed at least ten times. This chain connects TRBV6-1 to TRBJ1-3; D not resolved. The V gene's germline CDR1 is MNHNS and CDR2 SASEGT. Deletions cut 0 bases from V and 0 bases from J, with 12 bases between. The CDR3 length is 17 residues. Here the CDR3 reads CASSEARPDYSGNTIYF. The DNA for the CDR3 is TGTGCCAGCAGTGAAGCTCGACCGGATTACTCTGGAAACACCATATATTTT.

Details on this clonotype: Lacking the conserved final phenylalanine or tryptophan, this CDR3 likely reflects a read error. DNA of the CDR3: TGCAGTGCTAGACTACTAGCGGGGGGGCAAGAGCAGTACTAC. It encodes CSARLLAGGQEQYY. The chain employs TRBV20-1 and TRBJ2-7; 13 nucleotides match TRBD2. The CDR3 spans 14 residues. Germline lookup yields CDR1 DFQATT and CDR2 SNEGSKA (reference sequence). V lost 2 bases and J lost 7; bases outside the gene matches: 5.

The rearrangement links TRBV12-3 or TRBV12-4 to TRBJ2-1; D unclear. V lost 7 bases and J lost 7, with 14 bases in between. The CDR3 is 13 residues long. DNA for the CDR3: TGTGCCAGCACCCTGATTAACGGGAATGAGCAGTTCTTC. Its protein product is CASTLINGNEQFF.

The CDR3 DNA sequence: TGTGCCAGCAGCTTAGTTGGCGATTGGGCCACCGGGGAGCTGTTTTTT. This translates into CASSLVGDWATGELFF. This chain connects TRBV7-6 to TRBJ2-2; D not resolved. V lost 1 base to trimming and J lost 4 bases, with 13 bases between them. This CDR3 contains 16 residues. From germline, CDR1 is SGHVS and CDR2 FNYEAQ.

This clonotype was recorded a few times. The chain recombines TRBV3-1 with TRBJ2-3; D remains ambiguous. There are 15 residues in the CDR3. The germline V gene encodes CDR1 LGHDT and CDR2 YNNKEL (reference sequence). Trimming cost V 0 bases and J 0 bases, with 7 bases left between them. CDR3 region: CASSQDLGSTDTQYF. The CDR3 region has the DNA TGTGCCAGCAGCCAAGATCTTGGCAGCACAGATACGCAGTATTTT.

The V gene is TRBV12-3 or TRBV12-4, the J gene TRBJ2-1; no definite D call. Trimming took off 5 bases at V and 6 bases at J, with 14 bases between the two ends. The CDR3 contains 14 residues. The CDR3 nucleotides are TGTGCCAGCAGTATGGCCGTCATACTCAATGAGCAGTTCTTC. Encoded protein: CASSMAVILNEQFF.

This clonotype has just a few counts. The gene calls are TRBV3-1 and TRBJ1-6; a possible D gene is TRBD1 (5 bases). This CDR3 has 17 amino acids. Looked up from germline, CDR1 is LGHDT and CDR2 is YNNKEL (reference sequence). The germline V and J ends were trimmed by 5 bases and 3 bases, with 17 bases remaining between them. The CDR3 DNA reads TGTGCCAGCAGCGCGCCGGGACCAACTTACTATAATTCACCCCTCCACTTT. This sequence encodes CASSAPGPTYYNSPLHF.

This clonotype showed up many times. This chain links TRBV6-6 with TRBJ1-1, with D possibly TRBD1 on 5 matching bases. Germline loops: CDR1 MNHNY, CDR2 SVGAGI (reference sequence). Trimming stripped 0 bases from V and 0 bases from J, with 8 bases between. The CDR3 is 15 amino acids. CDR3 loop: CASSYSGTLNTEAFF. Written as DNA, the CDR3 is TGTGCCAGCAGTTACTCCGGGACCTTGAACACTGAAGCTTTCTTT.

This clonotype was counted a few times. This chain links TRBV15 with TRBJ2-6; weak D call: TRBD2 (7 bases). V was trimmed by 1 base and J by 2 bases, leaving 15 bases between them. Germline V gives CDR1 LNHNV, CDR2 YYDKDF (reference sequence). The CDR3 loop spans 18 amino acids. DNA of the CDR3: TGTGCCACCAGCAGAGCAGTTCGGGGGGCCGCTGGGGCCAACGTCCTGACTTTC. Translating gives CATSRAVRGAAGANVLTF.

The rearrangement uses TRBV28 and TRBJ2-6, with 7 bases aligning to TRBD1. Trimming removed 5 bases from V and 1 base from J; junction bases left unmatched: 2. Looked up from germline, CDR1 is MDHEN and CDR2 is SYDVKM. There are 15 residues in the CDR3. The CDR3 DNA reads TGTGCCAGCAGTGGGGGACAGTCTGGGGCCAACGTCCTGACTTTC. Translating gives CASSGGQSGANVLTF.

Ten or more counts support this clonotype. The genes are TRBV2 and TRBJ1-2; TRBD1 is a possible D gene (6 bases). CDR3 length equals 18 residues. Germline CDR1 reads SNHLY; CDR2 reads FYNNEI. V was cut by 0 bases and J by 0 bases, with 17 bases left in between. The CDR3 here is CASSEAQFEQGPNYGYTF. CDR3 in DNA: TGTGCCAGCAGTGAAGCGCAATTTGAACAGGGACCTAACTATGGCTACACCTTC.

In the case of this clonotype: At one of its ends the junction is not consistent with the germline gene, which may arise from a read error. The chain couples TRBV7-2 to TRBJ2-3; D might be TRBD1 or TRBD2, each matching 6 bases. Germline lookup yields CDR1 SGHTA and CDR2 FQGNSA. The CDR3 sequence is 16 residues long. CDR3 bases: TGTGCCAGCAGCCTAGCGTCGATCGGGGGCGCAGATACGCAGTATTTT. Its protein is CASSLASIGGADTQYF.

The V call is TRBV4-3, the J call TRBJ2-2, with D possibly matching TRBD1 (7 bases). V was cut by 0 bases and J by 0 bases, with 14 bases left in between. In germline, CDR1 is LGHNA, CDR2 YSLEER. The CDR3 contains 18 residues. The CDR3 sequence: CASSQDGPRGANTGELFF. The CDR3 DNA is TGCGCCAGCAGCCAAGATGGGCCCAGGGGGGCGAACACCGGGGAGCTGTTTTTT.

This clonotype has just a few counts. The CDR3 spells CASSVSTGGPKNIQYF. CDR3 nucleotide sequence: TGTGCCAGCAGCGTCTCGACAGGGGGCCCCAAAAACATTCAGTACTTC. V is TRBV5-5 and J is TRBJ2-4, with TRBD1 matching over 10 bases. Germline V gives CDR1 SGHKS, CDR2 YYEKEE (reference sequence). Trimming at V came to 4 bases and at J to 2 bases, leaving 6 bases not matched to a gene. CDR3 size: 16 residues.

This clonotype was counted at least ten times. This chain links TRBV7-9 with TRBJ1-6, with D possibly being TRBD1 (5 bases). The CDR3 sequence is 12 residues long. Trimming left V 8 bases short and J 13 bases short, with 15 bases between. In germline, CDR1 is SEHNR, CDR2 FQNEAQ (reference sequence). The CDR3 nucleotides are TGTGCCAGCCATAACTCCGGGGGGCCCCTCCACTTT. Encoded protein: CASHNSGGPLHF.

This clonotype was counted many times. The chain uses TRBV7-6 and TRBJ1-4, with 7 bases that match TRBD1. With 4 bases clipped from V and 8 bases from J, the junction kept 10 bases outside the gene matches. The CDR3 runs 15 residues. CDR1 SGHVS and CDR2 FNYEAQ come from the germline V gene. The CDR3 DNA reads as TGTGCCAGCAGCTACCGGGACAGTACTTTAGAAAAACTGTTTTTT. It codes for CASSYRDSTLEKLFF.

The chain carries TRBV9 and TRBJ2-7; D ambiguous. Germline CDR1 is SGDLS and CDR2 is YYNGEE. The CDR3 extends over 14 amino acids. The V gene lost 0 bases and the J gene lost 5 bases, with 12 bases spanning the gap. CDR3 loop: CASSVGESRDEQYF. The CDR3 nucleotides are TGTGCCAGCAGCGTAGGAGAGTCTCGGGACGAGCAGTACTTC. Drawing the rest from reference TRBV9 and TRBJ2-7, the complete variable domain is DSGVTQTPKHLITATGQRVTLRCSPRSGDLSVYWYQQSLDQGLQFLIQYYNGEERAKGNILERFSAQQFPDLHSELNLSSLELGDSALYFCASSVGESRDEQYFGPGTRLTVT.

The V gene is TRBV20-1, the J gene TRBJ1-6; D remains ambiguous. With 5 bases removed from V and 7 bases from J, the gap between germline ends came to 15 bases. Per germline, CDR1 DFQATT and CDR2 SNEGSKA (reference sequence). There are 14 residues in the CDR3. CDR3 region: CSALGAGTNSPLHF. The CDR3 bases are TGCAGTGCTCTAGGCGCAGGAACCAATTCACCCCTCCACTTT.

This clonotype was detected only a few times. For the CDR3, the DNA is TGTGCCAGCAGTTTAGGGCCGAACCCGCGAGGAGAGACCCAGTACTTC. Protein product: CASSLGPNPRGETQYF. V and J are TRBV28 and TRBJ2-5; D is undetermined. This CDR3 is built from 16 residues. CDR1 is MDHEN, CDR2 SYDVKM, per germline. V was clipped by 2 bases and J by 4 bases, with 17 bases between them. Drawing the rest from reference TRBV28 and TRBJ2-5, the complete variable domain is DVKVTQSSRYLVKRTGEKVFLECVQDMDHENMFWYRQDPGLGLRLIYFSYDVKMKEKGDIPEGYSVSREKKERFSLILESASTNQTSMYLCASSLGPNPRGETQYFGPGTRLLVL.

The V call is TRBV5-1, the J call TRBJ2-3; possibly TRBD1 for D (6 bases). Trimming stripped 7 bases from V and 0 bases from J, with 18 bases between. CDR1 and CDR2 from the germline V gene are SGHRS and YFSETQ. The CDR3 is 16 residues long. The CDR3 reads CASDPSGAHSTDTQYF. CDR3 DNA: TGCGCCAGCGATCCATCAGGGGCCCATAGCACAGATACGCAGTATTTT. Full variable domain (missing parts from reference TRBV5-1 and TRBJ2-3): KAGVTQTPRYLIKTRGQQVTLSCSPISGHRSVSWYQQTPGQGLQFLFEYFSETQRNKGNFPGRFSGRQFSNSRSEMNVSTLELGDSALYLCASDPSGAHSTDTQYFGPGTRLTVL.